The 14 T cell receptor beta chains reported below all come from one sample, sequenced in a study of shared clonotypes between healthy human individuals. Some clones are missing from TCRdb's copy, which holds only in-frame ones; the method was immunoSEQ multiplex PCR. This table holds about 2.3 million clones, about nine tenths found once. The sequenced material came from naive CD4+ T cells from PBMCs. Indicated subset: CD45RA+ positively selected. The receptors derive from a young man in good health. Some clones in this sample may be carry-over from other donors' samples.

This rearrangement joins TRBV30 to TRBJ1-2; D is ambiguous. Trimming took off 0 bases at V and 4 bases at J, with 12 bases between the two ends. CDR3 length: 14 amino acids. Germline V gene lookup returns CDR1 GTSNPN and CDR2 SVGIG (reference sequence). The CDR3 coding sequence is TGTGCCTGGAGTGTAGTGGGCAGTCTCTATGGCTACACCTTC. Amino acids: CAWSVVGSLYGYTF.

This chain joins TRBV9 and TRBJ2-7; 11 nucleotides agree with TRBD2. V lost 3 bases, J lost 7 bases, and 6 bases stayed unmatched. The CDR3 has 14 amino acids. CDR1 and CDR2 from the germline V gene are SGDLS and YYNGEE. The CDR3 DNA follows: TGTGCCAGCAGCGCGGGACTAGCGGACCGGGAGCAGTACTTC. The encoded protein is CASSAGLADREQYF.

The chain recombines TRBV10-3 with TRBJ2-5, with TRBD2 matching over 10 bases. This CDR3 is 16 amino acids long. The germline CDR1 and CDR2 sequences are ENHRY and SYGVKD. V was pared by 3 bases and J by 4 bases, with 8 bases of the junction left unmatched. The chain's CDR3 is CAISEESSGRSETQYF. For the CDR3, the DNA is TGTGCCATCAGTGAAGAATCTAGCGGGAGATCAGAGACCCAGTACTTC.

CDR3 region: CASSEPGGALAGVNNEQFF. CDR3 nucleotide sequence: TGTGCCAGCAGTGAACCGGGGGGCGCGTTAGCGGGAGTGAACAATGAGCAGTTCTTC. V and J are TRBV2 and TRBJ2-1, with TRBD2 matching over 9 bases. V was clipped by 2 bases and J by 5 bases; unmatched bases: 16. The CDR3 totals 19 residues. CDR1 is SNHLY, CDR2 FYNNEI, per germline.

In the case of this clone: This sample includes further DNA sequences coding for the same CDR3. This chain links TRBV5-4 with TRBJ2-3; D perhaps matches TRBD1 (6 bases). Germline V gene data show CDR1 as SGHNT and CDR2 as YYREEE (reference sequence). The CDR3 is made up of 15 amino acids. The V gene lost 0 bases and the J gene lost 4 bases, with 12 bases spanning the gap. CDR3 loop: CASSLVQGRADTQYF. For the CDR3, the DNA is TGTGCCAGCAGCTTGGTACAGGGAAGAGCAGATACGCAGTATTTT.

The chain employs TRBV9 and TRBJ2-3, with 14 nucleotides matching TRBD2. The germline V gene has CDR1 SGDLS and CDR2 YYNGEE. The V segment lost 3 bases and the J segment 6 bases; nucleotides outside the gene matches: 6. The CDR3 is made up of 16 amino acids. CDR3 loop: CASSAGTSGSADTQYF. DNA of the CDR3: TGTGCCAGCAGCGCCGGGACTAGCGGGAGTGCGGATACGCAGTATTTT.

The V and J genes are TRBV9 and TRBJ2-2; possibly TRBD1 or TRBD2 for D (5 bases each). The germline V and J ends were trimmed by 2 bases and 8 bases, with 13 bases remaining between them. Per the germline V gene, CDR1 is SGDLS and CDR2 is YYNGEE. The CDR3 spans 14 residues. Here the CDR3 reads CASSVTGLRGELFF. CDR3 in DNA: TGTGCCAGCAGCGTTACGGGGCTTAGGGGGGAGCTGTTTTTT.

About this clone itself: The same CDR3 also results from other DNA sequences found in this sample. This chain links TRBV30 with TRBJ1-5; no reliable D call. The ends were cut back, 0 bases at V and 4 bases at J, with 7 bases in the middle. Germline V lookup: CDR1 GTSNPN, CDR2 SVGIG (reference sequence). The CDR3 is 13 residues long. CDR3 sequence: CAWSVRANQPQHF. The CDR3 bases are TGTGCCTGGAGTGTACGCGCTAATCAGCCCCAGCATTTT.

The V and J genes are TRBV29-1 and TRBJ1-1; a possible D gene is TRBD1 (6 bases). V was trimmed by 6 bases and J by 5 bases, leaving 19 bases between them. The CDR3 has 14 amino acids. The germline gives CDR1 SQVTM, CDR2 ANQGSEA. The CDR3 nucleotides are TGCAGCGTCCAGTGGGCAGGGGTAGGGACTGAAGCTTTCTTT. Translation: CSVQWAGVGTEAFF. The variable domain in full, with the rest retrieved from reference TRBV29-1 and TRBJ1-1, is SAVISQKPSRDICQRGTSLTIQCQVDSQVTMMFWYRQQPGQSLTLIATANQGSEATYESGFVIDKFPISRPNLTFSTLTVSNMSPEDSSIYLCSVQWAGVGTEAFFGQGTRLTVV.

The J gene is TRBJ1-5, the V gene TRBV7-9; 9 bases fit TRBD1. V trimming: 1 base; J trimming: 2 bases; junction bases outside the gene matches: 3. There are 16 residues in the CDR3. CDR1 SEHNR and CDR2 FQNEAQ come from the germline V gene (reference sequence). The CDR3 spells CASSLGTGDGNQPQHF. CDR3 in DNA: TGTGCCAGCAGCTTAGGGACAGGGGACGGCAATCAGCCCCAGCATTTT.

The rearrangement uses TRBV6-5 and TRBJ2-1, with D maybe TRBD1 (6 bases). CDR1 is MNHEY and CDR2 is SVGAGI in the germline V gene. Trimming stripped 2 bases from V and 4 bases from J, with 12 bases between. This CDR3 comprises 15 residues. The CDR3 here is CASSYSRGLYNEQFF. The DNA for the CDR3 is TGTGCCAGCAGTTACAGCAGGGGTCTTTACAATGAGCAGTTCTTC.

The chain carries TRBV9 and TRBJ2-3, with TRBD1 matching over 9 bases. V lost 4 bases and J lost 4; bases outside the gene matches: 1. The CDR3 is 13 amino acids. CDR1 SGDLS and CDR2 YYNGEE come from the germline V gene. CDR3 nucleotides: TGTGCCAGCAGCAGGACAGGGGCAGATACGCAGTATTTT. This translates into CASSRTGADTQYF.

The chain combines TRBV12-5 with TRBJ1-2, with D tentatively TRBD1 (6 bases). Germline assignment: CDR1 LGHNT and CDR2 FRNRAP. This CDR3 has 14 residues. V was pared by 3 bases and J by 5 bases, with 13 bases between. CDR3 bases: TGTGCTAGTGGTTTTCAGGGGATGGAGTATGGCTACACCTTC. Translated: CASGFQGMEYGYTF.

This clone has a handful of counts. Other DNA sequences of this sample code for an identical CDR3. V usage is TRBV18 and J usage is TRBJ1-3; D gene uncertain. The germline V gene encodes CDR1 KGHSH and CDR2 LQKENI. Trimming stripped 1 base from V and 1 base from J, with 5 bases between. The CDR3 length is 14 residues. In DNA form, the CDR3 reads TGTGCCAGCTCACCACAGGGTTCTGGAAACACCATATATTTT. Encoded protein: CASSPQGSGNTIYF.